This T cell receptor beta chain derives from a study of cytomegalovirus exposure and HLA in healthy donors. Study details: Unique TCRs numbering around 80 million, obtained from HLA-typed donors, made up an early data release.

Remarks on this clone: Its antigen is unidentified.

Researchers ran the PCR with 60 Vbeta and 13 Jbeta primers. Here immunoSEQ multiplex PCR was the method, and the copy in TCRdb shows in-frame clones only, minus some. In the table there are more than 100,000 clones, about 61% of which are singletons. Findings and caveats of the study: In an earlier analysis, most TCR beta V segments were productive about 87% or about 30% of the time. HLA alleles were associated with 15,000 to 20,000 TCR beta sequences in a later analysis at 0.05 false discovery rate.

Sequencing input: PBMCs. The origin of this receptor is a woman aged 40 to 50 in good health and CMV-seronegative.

This chain's CDR3 is CASSVAGQVQETQYF. The CDR3 DNA is TGTGCCAGCAGCGTAGCTGGGCAGGTCCAAGAGACCCAGTACTTC. This rearrangement joins TRBV9 to TRBJ2-5; D remains unclear. Germline CDR1 SGDLS, CDR2 YYNGEE. V was shortened by 0 bases and J by 1 base, with 10 bases between the two germline ends. The CDR3 has 15 residues.